This TCR beta chain comes out of a study of blood T cell repertoires in COVID-19. At the level of the study: The analysed material was cDNA or gDNA that came from T cells, B-cell-depleted T cells, or PBMCs.

In this sample, this clone turned up once. Per the germline V gene, CDR1 is KGHDR and CDR2 is SFDVKD. The V gene end was trimmed by 4 bases and the J gene end by 8 bases; junction bases not matched to a gene: 15. The CDR3 has 18 amino acids. The table came from immunoSEQ multiplex PCR; TCRdb's copy has only in-frame clones and leaves some out. The sample holds some 97,000 clones, 90% to 95% seen once. Sequencing used peripheral blood. The origin of this receptor is a man aged 45-65 years with active COVID-19. This chain uses TRBV24-1 with TRBJ2-1, with 11 bases that match TRBD2. The CDR3, as DNA: TGTGCCACCAGTGACGCCGGGACTAGCGGAAGAAGGGTAGATGAGCAGTTCTTC. This gives the protein CATSDAGTSGRRVDEQFF.